This is a list of T cell receptor beta chains from one sample in a study of cytotoxic CD8 clonotypes in ibrutinib-treated CLL. Measured with immunoSEQ multiplex PCR; TCRdb has only the in-frame clones, and not every one. The table shows some 130,000 clones, with approximately 83% occurring only once. The specimen was PBMCs, collected after 24 months of ibrutinib treatment. The receptors stem from a human donor with chronic lymphocytic leukemia. Each CDR3 is given with its conserved first and last residue. A D gene is named only where the DNA matches it firmly.

-	TRBV6-5	TRBJ2-3	CASSYSGTSTDTQYF	TGTGCCAGCAGTTACTCAGGGACAAGCACAGATACGCAGTATTTT
-	TRBV7-2	TRBJ1-1	CASLRDRFTEAFF	TGTGCCAGCCTTCGGGATAGGTTCACTGAAGCTTTCTTT
TRBD2	TRBV5-1	TRBJ2-3	CASSPDLAGGPDTQYF	TGCGCCAGCAGCCCGGATCTAGCGGGGGGGCCGGATACGCAGTATTTT
TRBD2	TRBV7-8	TRBJ2-1	CASSQNGAIAGEQFF	TGTGCCAGCAGCCAGAACGGGGCAATAGCGGGAGAGCAGTTCTTC
-	TRBV28	TRBJ1-2	CASSLWNANYGYTF	TGTGCCAGCAGTTTATGGAATGCTAACTATGGCTACACCTTC
-	TRBV9	TRBJ2-6	CASFVRLKQSRANVLTF	TGTGCCAGCTTTGTCAGGCTCAAACAAAGTCGGGCCAACGTCCTGACTTTC
-	TRBV15	TRBJ2-1	CATSRGQDNEQFF	TGTGCCACCAGCAGAGGACAGGACAATGAGCAGTTCTTC
TRBD1	TRBV19	TRBJ1-2	CASSTLQGANYGYTF	TGTGCCAGTAGTACCCTACAGGGGGCGAACTATGGCTACACCTTC
-	TRBV9	TRBJ2-3	CASGPDRGRTDTQYF	TGTGCCAGCGGTCCCGACCGGGGCCGCACAGATACGCAGTATTTT
TRBD1	TRBV6-6	TRBJ1-5	CASSPTQGAIAQPQHF	TGTGCCAGCAGCCCCACACAGGGGGCGATTGCCCAGCCCCAGCATTTT